This passage covers 11 T cell receptor beta chains from one sample sequenced in a study of T-cell memory formation after mild COVID-19. TCRdb analysed the 5' RACE reads with MiXCR anew, one entry per CDR3 protein. The table lists under 550,000 distinct CDR3 sequences, 15% to 20% of them singletons. Sequenced input: PBMCs or a T cell subset sorted from them (not recorded which). These receptors were collected from a man aged 18 to 35 who had mild COVID-19 (a few samples of this study predate the infection). Cell type and time point are not known.

This clonotype was detected only a few times. J is TRBJ2-6 and V is TRBV7-3; a possible D gene is TRBD2 (5 bases). In germline, CDR1 is SGHTA, CDR2 FQGTGA. The CDR3 spans 16 residues. V was cut by 1 base and J by 0 bases, with 7 bases left in between. The CDR3 DNA is TGTGCCAGCAGCTTAATGGGAGTCTCTGGGGCCAACGTCCTGACTTTC. It codes for CASSLMGVSGANVLTF. Filled out from reference TRBV7-3 and TRBJ2-6, the complete variable domain reads GAGVSQTPSNKVTEKGKYVELRCDPISGHTALYWYRQSLGQGPEFLIYFQGTGAADDSGLPNDRFFAVRPEGSVSTLKIQRTERGDSAVYLCASSLMGVSGANVLTFGAGSRLTVL.

The V gene is TRBV12-3 or TRBV12-4, the J gene TRBJ2-7; D is ambiguous. The CDR3 has 13 amino acids. V lost 1 base to trimming and J lost 9 bases, with 13 bases between them. CDR3 protein: CASSLGLADGQYV. Written as DNA, the CDR3 is TGTGCCAGCAGTTTAGGGTTGGCGGACGGGCAGTACGTC.

The V call is TRBV7-8, the J call TRBJ1-1; tentative D call: TRBD1 (6 bases). CDR3 length: 13 amino acids. V dropped 5 bases and J dropped 5 bases, with 12 bases sitting between them. Looked up from germline, CDR1 is SGHVS and CDR2 is FQNEAQ. CDR3: CASSNRAQTEAFF. The CDR3 bases are TGTGCCAGCAGCAACAGGGCTCAGACTGAAGCTTTCTTT.

This clonotype was detected a few times. The chain is built from TRBV5-1 and TRBJ2-7; a possible D gene is TRBD2 (5 bases). This CDR3 is 15 amino acids long. V gave up 0 bases and J gave up 3 bases, with 13 bases separating them. The V gene's germline CDR1 is SGHRS and CDR2 YFSETQ. As DNA, the CDR3 is TGCGCCAGCAGCTTGGCTACGACGAGCGGCTACGAGCAGTACTTC. Its protein is CASSLATTSGYEQYF.

This clonotype occurred a few times. The chain combines TRBV9 with TRBJ1-6; TRBD1 matches 7 bases. This CDR3 spans 17 amino acids. CDR1 SGDLS and CDR2 YYNGEE come from the germline V gene. V was clipped by 0 bases and J by 6 bases; unmatched bases: 9. This chain's CDR3 is CASSVEWSGGINSPLHF. The CDR3 DNA follows: TGTGCCAGCAGCGTAGAATGGTCAGGGGGTATTAATTCACCCCTCCACTTT.

This clonotype came up a few times. This chain joins TRBV7-9 and TRBJ2-1; TRBD1 matches 8 bases. The length of the CDR3 is 15 residues. Germline lookup yields CDR1 SEHNR and CDR2 FQNEAQ (reference sequence). Trimming removed 5 bases from V and 7 bases from J; junction bases left unmatched: 10. For the CDR3, the DNA is TGTGCCAGCAGCGTAAGTGGACAGGGTTGGAATGAGCAGTTCTTC. Translation gives CASSVSGQGWNEQFF.

The chain has TRBV6-5 and TRBJ2-5; D unclear. Trimming left V 0 bases short and J 4 bases short, with 15 bases between. The CDR3 loop spans 16 amino acids. Germline-derived CDR1 and CDR2 are MNHEY and SVGAGI. The CDR3 loop reads CASSYSMSQASETQYF. In DNA form, the CDR3 reads TGTGCCAGCAGTTACTCGATGTCCCAAGCCTCAGAGACCCAGTACTTC.

This clonotype has a handful of counts. V and J are TRBV6-5 and TRBJ1-2; no clear D gene. V lost 0 bases, J lost 5 bases, and 13 bases lay in between. The CDR3 spans 15 residues. The V gene's germline CDR1 is MNHEY and CDR2 SVGAGI. The CDR3 sequence: CASSYSISAAYGYTF. The CDR3 nucleotides are TGTGCCAGCAGTTACTCGATATCGGCGGCGTATGGCTACACCTTC.

In regard to this clonotype: Just one base apart from a much larger clone, this may be a read error. This chain joins TRBV3-1 and TRBJ1-1; unclear D gene. Germline CDR1 reads LGHDT; CDR2 reads YNNKEL (reference sequence). The CDR3 is 12 residues long. The V and J ends lost 3 bases and 10 bases respectively, with 12 bases between them. The CDR3 region has the DNA TGTGCCAGCAGCCACGAGGCACAGCGAGCTTTCTTT. This translates into CASSHEAQRAFF.

The gene calls are TRBV12-3 or TRBV12-4 and TRBJ2-7; 9 bases align to TRBD1. Trimming at V came to 5 bases and at J to 6 bases, leaving 8 bases not matched to a gene. The CDR3 is 14 residues long. For the CDR3, the DNA is TGTGCCAGCAGTCCCGGGACAGGGCTCTCCGAGCAGTACGTC. It is translated as CASSPGTGLSEQYV.

The chain uses TRBV7-2 and TRBJ2-1; 13 nucleotides agree with TRBD2. CDR1 SGHTA and CDR2 FQGNSA come from the germline V gene. CDR3 size: 15 residues. The ends lost 7 bases at V and 10 bases at J; junction bases unmatched: 10. As DNA, the CDR3 is TGTGCCAGCACCGTAACTAGCGGGGGGGCCGGGGAGCAGTTCTTC. Translated, it gives CASTVTSGGAGEQFF.